This is a list of T cell receptor beta chains from one sample in a study of OX40 agonist ivuxolimab in advanced cancers. Generated by immunoSEQ multiplex PCR, the TCRdb table keeps only in-frame clones and is missing some. The profile shows 120,000 or so clones, more than 70% of them singletons. The specimen comprised CD4+ or CD8+ T cells sorted from blood, sampled in a trial of the OX40 agonist ivuxolimab. These receptor sequences come from an adult with an advanced solid tumor such as melanoma, head and neck, liver or kidney cancer. The CDR3 runs from the conserved cysteine through the conserved F or W. D genes are given only for firm matches. Not all rows give a size; the values are once, few, many and, for expanded clones, a class.

CDR3 length	J gene	V gene	clone size	D gene	CDR3 DNA	CDR3 protein
14	TRBJ2-1	TRBV7-2	NA	NA	TGTGCCAGCAGCTCGGAGGGGGAATTGGATGAGCAGTTCTTC	CASSSEGELDEQFF
16	TRBJ1-5	TRBV4-2	NA	NA	TGTGCCAGCAGCCCCACGGTGGGAGGGTTAAATCAGCCCCAGCATTTT	CASSPTVGGLNQPQHF
15	TRBJ2-2	TRBV7-9	NA	NA	TGTGCCAGCAGCCTCGGACAGTTGAACACCGGGGAGCTGTTTTTT	CASSLGQLNTGELFF
13	TRBJ2-5	TRBV11-2	NA	NA	TGTGCCAGCAGCTTAGGGGGGCGCGAGACCCAGTACTTC	CASSLGGRETQYF
13	TRBJ2-7	TRBV7-8	NA	NA	TGTGCCAGCAAATCCGGGGCTGCCTACGAGCAGTACTTC	CASKSGAAYEQYF
17	TRBJ2-7	TRBV18	NA	TRBD2	TGTGCCAGCTCAACCGGACTAGCGGGAGGGCCCTACTACGAGCAGTACTTC	CASSTGLAGGPYYEQYF
14	TRBJ2-5	TRBV6-6	NA	NA	TGTGCCAGCAGTGCCACCGAGAGCCGAGAAGGCCAGTACTTC	CASSATESREGQYF
16	TRBJ1-4	TRBV7-9	once	TRBD1	TGTGCCAGCAGCTTAGAGTACGACAGGGACAATGAAAAACTGTTTTTT	CASSLEYDRDNEKLFF
21	TRBJ1-3	TRBV5-1	NA	TRBD1	TGCGCCAGCAGCTTGTACCGACCCCCGGGACAGGGTCTTTTCTCTGGAAACACCATATATTTT	CASSLYRPPGQGLFSGNTIYF
13	TRBJ1-1	TRBV2	NA	NA	TGTGCCAGCAGCCTACGGACGTCTGTTGGGGCTTTCTTT	CASSLRTSVGAFF
15	TRBJ2-7	TRBV11-2	NA	TRBD1	TGTGCCAGCAGTCCGGAGGTCGACAGGGGCTACGAGCAGTACTTC	CASSPEVDRGYEQYF
11	TRBJ1-1	TRBV19	NA	NA	TGTGCCACTCGGCTCGGGGGGGAAGCTTTCTTT	CATRLGGEAFF
15	TRBJ2-1	TRBV30	NA	TRBD2	TGTGCCTGGAGTGTAGGAGGGACTAGCGGGAGGAGTATTTTCTTC	CAWSVGGTSGRSIFF
15	TRBJ2-2	TRBV27	NA	TRBD2	TGTGCCAGCAGCCAAGGGACTACGAACACCGGGGAGCTGTTTTTT	CASSQGTTNTGELFF
12	TRBJ1-2	TRBV28	NA	NA	TGTGCCAGCAGTTTACAGGACTATGGCTACACCTTC	CASSLQDYGYTF
13	TRBJ1-5	TRBV6-5	NA	TRBD1	TGTGCCAGCAGGCGGGGACAGAATCAGCCCCAGCATTTT	CASRRGQNQPQHF
15	TRBJ2-2	TRBV7-7	NA	TRBD1	TGTGCTAGCAGCTTAGGGGGCCCGGGGACCGGGGAGCTGTTTTTT	CASSLGGPGTGELFF
14	TRBJ1-4	TRBV7-9	NA	NA	TGTGCCAGCAGCGCGACAGCTCCTAATGAAAAACTGTTTTTT	CASSATAPNEKLFF
15	TRBJ1-1	TRBV5-4	NA	NA	TGTGCCAGCAGCTTCTGGGGAGGGCGGAACACTGAAGCTTTCTTT	CASSFWGGRNTEAFF
15	TRBJ1-1	TRBV7-9	NA	NA	TGTGCCAGCAGAACAGGGACGGGTAAGAGCACTGAAGCTTTCTTT	CASRTGTGKSTEAFF
14	TRBJ1-1	TRBV11-2	NA	NA	TGTGCCAGCAGCTTGGGGGGATTTAACACTGAAGCTTTCTTT	CASSLGGFNTEAFF
15	TRBJ2-2	TRBV19	once	NA	TGTGCCAGTAGCCTGGGACTCCAGAACACCGGGGAGCTGTTTTTT	CASSLGLQNTGELFF
13	TRBJ1-1	TRBV6-5	NA	NA	TGTGCCACCATTTCCCCGACTAACACTGAAGCTTTCTTT	CATISPTNTEAFF
13	TRBJ1-1	TRBV6-5	NA	TRBD1	TGTGCCAGCAGTGCCCTCAGGGGGGGTGAAGCTTTCTTT	CASSALRGGEAFF
14	TRBJ1-3	TRBV9	NA	NA	TGTGCCAGCGGACAGTTTAACTCTGGAAACACCATATATTTT	CASGQFNSGNTIYF
14	TRBJ2-4	TRBV4-3	NA	NA	TGCGCCAGCAGCCAAGAAGGAGACAGAGACATTCAGTACTTC	CASSQEGDRDIQYF